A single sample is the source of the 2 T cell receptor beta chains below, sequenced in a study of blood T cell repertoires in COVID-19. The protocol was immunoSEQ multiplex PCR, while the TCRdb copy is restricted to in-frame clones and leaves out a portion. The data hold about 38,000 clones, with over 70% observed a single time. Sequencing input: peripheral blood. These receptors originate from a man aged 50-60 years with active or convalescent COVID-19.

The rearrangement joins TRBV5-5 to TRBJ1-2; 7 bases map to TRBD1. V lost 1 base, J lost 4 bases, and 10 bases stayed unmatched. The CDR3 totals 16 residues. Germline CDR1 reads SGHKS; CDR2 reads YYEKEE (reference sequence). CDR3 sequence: CASSLSHAGTAYGYTF. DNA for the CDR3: TGTGCCAGCAGCTTGTCTCATGCCGGGACAGCCTATGGCTACACCTTC.

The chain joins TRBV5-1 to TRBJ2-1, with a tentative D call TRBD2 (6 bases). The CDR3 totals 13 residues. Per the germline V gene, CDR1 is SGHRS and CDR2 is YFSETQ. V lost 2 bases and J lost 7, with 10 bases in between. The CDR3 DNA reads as TGCGCCAGCAGCTTACCTAGCGTGAATGAGCAGTTCTTC. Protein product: CASSLPSVNEQFF. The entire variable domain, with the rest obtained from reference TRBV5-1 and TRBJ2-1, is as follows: KAGVTQTPRYLIKTRGQQVTLSCSPISGHRSVSWYQQTPGQGLQFLFEYFSETQRNKGNFPGRFSGRQFSNSRSEMNVSTLELGDSALYLCASSLPSVNEQFFGPGTRLTVL.